This TCR beta chain comes out of a study of metastatic and nonmetastatic thyroid tumors. There are many counts of this clone. TCRdb re-called the PCR reads via MiXCR. Of some 16,000 clones listed, roughly a quarter were seen once; the top ten hold 10% to 15%. Every patient underwent thyroid surgery untreated. After removal of 6 bases from V and 5 bases from J, the junction contained 9 bases not matched to a gene. The CDR3 contains 16 residues. Germline V gives CDR1 KGHDR, CDR2 SFDVKD. J is TRBJ2-2 and V is TRBV24-1, with 9 bases aligning to TRBD1. This clonotype was sampled from a male donor with papillary thyroid cancer or a benign thyroid nodule (not recorded which). Some clones in this sample may be carry-over from other donors' samples. The sequenced material came from tumor tissue. CDR3 sequence reads: CATSPHGQGRTGELFF. CDR3 coding DNA: TGTGCCACCAGTCCACATGGACAGGGGAGAACCGGGGAGCTGTTTTTT.